Listed below are T cell receptor beta chains from one sample, sequenced in a study of blood T cells in healthy people across ages. TCRdb re-analysed the 5' RACE reads in MiXCR, keeping a single row per CDR3 protein. The repertoire includes approximately 400,000 distinct CDR3 sequences, about 55% of them detected once, and 45% to 55% sits in the top ten. Material: blood. Every receptor here comes from a man between 60 and 75 years old in good health. Each CDR3 is given with its conserved first and last residue. The D gene is left open where the match is weak. Only some rows state a clone size, as once, few, many or a class for expanded clones.

CASSLGGQGASTTKNIQYF TGCGCCAGCAGCTTGGGGGGACAGGGGGCCAGTACAACCAAAAACATTCAGTACTTC 19 few TRBD1 TRBJ2-4 TRBV5-1
CASTRTGFGYGYTF TGTGCCAGCACCAGGACAGGGTTCGGCTATGGCTACACCTTC 14 . TRBD1 TRBJ1-2 TRBV25-1
CASSAQGGSNEQYF TGTGCCAGCAGTGCGCAGGGAGGTAGCAATGAGCAGTACTTC 14 . . TRBJ2-7 TRBV2
CASSQAGGDYEQYF TGTGCCAGCAGCCAAGCCGGGGGGGACTACGAGCAGTACTTC 14 . TRBD2 TRBJ2-7 TRBV4-2
CSARDHHNEQFF TGCAGTGCAAGGGACCACCACAATGAGCAGTTCTTC 12 few . TRBJ2-1 TRBV20-1
CSVGVGLPLYEQYF TGCAGTGTGGGAGTGGGGCTACCGCTCTACGAGCAGTACTTC 14 few . TRBJ2-7 TRBV20-1
CATLGDYHETQYF TGTGCCACCTTAGGGGACTATCACGAGACCCAGTACTTC 13 . TRBD2 TRBJ2-5 TRBV6-1
CSARDRVGSYNEQFF TGCAGTGCTAGGGACAGGGTAGGTTCCTACAATGAGCAGTTCTTC 15 . TRBD1 TRBJ2-1 TRBV20-1
CASSLSRVNEQYF TGTGCCAGCAGCTTGAGCCGAGTCAATGAGCAGTACTTC 13 . . TRBJ2-5 TRBV7-6
CASSQDGLAGGFEDTQYF TGCGCCAGCAGCCAAGATGGACTAGCGGGAGGTTTCGAAGATACGCAGTATTTT 18 once TRBD2 TRBJ2-3 TRBV4-3
CASSVPGTSGANVLTF TGCGCCAGCAGCGTACCGGGGACCTCTGGGGCCAACGTCCTGACTTTC 16 many . TRBJ2-6 TRBV5-1
CASSWYLLNEQFF TGTGCCAGCAGTTGGTACCTGTTGAATGAGCAGTTCTTC 13 few . TRBJ2-1 TRBV6-2/TRBV6-3
CASSVDTRLGEKLFF TGTGCCAGCAGTGTGGACACCAGATTGGGTGAAAAACTGTTTTTT 15 few . TRBJ1-4 TRBV25-1
CASSLSGGGETQYF TGTGCCAGCAGTTTATCGGGGGGAGGGGAGACCCAGTACTTC 14 many TRBD2 TRBJ2-5 TRBV27
CASGRTKFTDTQYF TGTGCCAGCGGAAGAACGAAGTTCACAGATACGCAGTATTTT 14 . . TRBJ2-3 TRBV11-2
CASSSTWKGSYNSPLHF TGTGCCAGCAGCTCCACTTGGAAGGGGTCCTATAATTCACCCCTCCACTTT 17 . . TRBJ1-6 TRBV21-1
CASSFSRTYEQYF TGTGCCAGCAGTTTTTCCAGAACCTACGAGCAGTACTTC 13 many . TRBJ2-7 TRBV12-3/TRBV12-4
CASNRDRVGGYTF TGTGCCAGCAATCGGGACAGGGTTGGTGGCTACACCTTC 13 . TRBD1 TRBJ1-2 TRBV12-3/TRBV12-4
CATSDPRTSGNIYEQYF TGTGCCACCAGTGATCCTAGGACTAGCGGTAACATCTACGAGCAGTACTTC 17 . TRBD2 TRBJ2-7 TRBV24-1
CASSLTGLPPDTQYF TGTGCCAGCAGCCTAACCGGACTGCCACCAGATACGCAGTATTTT 15 once . TRBJ2-3 TRBV7-8
CASSQGTLASNTGELFF TGCGCCAGCAGCCAAGGGACACTAGCGTCAAACACCGGGGAACTGTTTTTT 17 . TRBD2 TRBJ2-2 TRBV4-3
CASSGYRGSKNIQYF TGTGCCAGCAGCGGTTACAGGGGATCCAAAAACATTCAGTACTTC 15 . TRBD1 TRBJ2-4 TRBV7-8
CASRDRGDEQYF TGTGCCAGCCGGGACAGGGGGGACGAGCAGTACTTC 12 few TRBD1 TRBJ2-7 TRBV2
CASSPAVLGADTQYF TGTGCCAGCAGCCCCGCTGTCCTGGGCGCAGATACGCAGTATTTT 15 few . TRBJ2-3 TRBV11-2
CSAPVSYEQYF TGCAGCGCCCCCGTATCCTACGAGCAGTACTTC 11 . . TRBJ2-7 TRBV20-1
CASSYSTGGSYNEQFF TGTGCCAGCAGTTACTCGACAGGGGGCTCCTACAATGAGCAGTTCTTC 16 . TRBD1 TRBJ2-1 TRBV6-2/TRBV6-3
CASTRLTSVQETQFF TGTGCCAGCACTCGGCTTACTAGCGTCCAAGAGACCCAGTTCTTC 15 . TRBD2 TRBJ2-1 TRBV7-2
CAWSGGRAYEQYF TGTGCCTGGAGTGGGGGCAGGGCCTACGAGCAGTACTTC 13 once . TRBJ2-7 TRBV30
CASTPFYNEQFF TGTGCCAGCACTCCCTTTTACAATGAGCAGTTCTTC 12 . . TRBJ2-1 TRBV11-2